The TCR beta chain described here comes from a study of cytomegalovirus exposure and HLA in healthy donors. Overall study findings and caveats: Later analysis identified several of the most significant clusters that appeared linked to common viral pathogens. Three of the chains that were CMV-associated were confirmed in vitro to be specific for CMV antigens. Most sequenced TCRs were rare (though some public TCRs occurred in many donors).

The PCR was carried out with 60 Vbeta primers and 13 Jbeta primers. Clones were read by immunoSEQ multiplex PCR, and TCRdb kept only the in-frame ones, dropping some. This table holds about 190,000 clones, 82% found once. Trimming cost V 1 base and J 11 bases, with 11 bases left between them. Looked up from germline, CDR1 is MGHRA and CDR2 is YSYEKL. The length of the CDR3 is 12 residues. As concerns this clone: What it recognizes is unknown.

When sampled, the donors appeared nominally healthy, though they likely had unrecorded immune exposures. This clonotype originated in a woman aged 18-29 years in good health and CMV-seronegative. The V gene is TRBV4-1, the J gene TRBJ1-1, with no clear D. The sample taken for sequencing was PBMCs. CDR3 bases: TGCGCCAGCAGCCAAGGTAGCGCACGGGCTTTCTTT. Amino acid sequence: CASSQGSARAFF.